The 22 T cell receptor beta chains given below trace back to one sample, sequenced in a study of cytomegalovirus exposure and HLA in healthy donors. TCRdb's table, derived via immunoSEQ multiplex PCR, lists solely in-frame clones and lacks some. The table includes around 160,000 clones, 84% detected once. Material for sequencing was PBMCs. Source of these receptors: a man aged 25 to 45 in good health and CMV-seropositive.

The CDR3: CASSLVRGQQKLFF. The CDR3 nucleotides are TGTGCCAGCAGTTTAGTCAGGGGCCAGCAAAAACTGTTTTTT. The V call is TRBV28, the J call TRBJ1-4, with a tentative D call TRBD1 (6 bases). The CDR3 runs to 14 residues. V was clipped by 2 bases and J by 9 bases, with 13 bases between them. CDR1 is MDHEN and CDR2 is SYDVKM in the germline V gene.

The chain recombines TRBV7-2 with TRBJ1-1; 8 bases fit TRBD1. This CDR3 spans 15 amino acids. Losses at the gene ends were 5 bases for V and 1 base for J; bases not matched to a gene: 6. CDR1 and CDR2 from the germline V gene are SGHTA and FQGNSA. CDR3 amino acids: CASSHPDRENTEAFF. CDR3 coding DNA: TGTGCCAGCAGCCACCCGGACAGGGAGAACACTGAAGCTTTCTTT.

The rearrangement links TRBV9 to TRBJ2-3; D may be TRBD2 (6 bases). The V and J ends lost 2 bases and 1 base respectively, with 11 bases between them. The length of the CDR3 is 15 residues. Germline values: CDR1 SGDLS, CDR2 YYNGEE. This CDR3 reads CASSVQPGGTDTQYF. As DNA, the CDR3 is TGTGCCAGCAGCGTGCAACCGGGGGGCACAGATACGCAGTATTTT. Filled out from reference TRBV9 and TRBJ2-3, the complete variable domain reads DSGVTQTPKHLITATGQRVTLRCSPRSGDLSVYWYQQSLDQGLQFLIQYYNGEERAKGNILERFSAQQFPDLHSELNLSSLELGDSALYFCASSVQPGGTDTQYFGPGTRLTVL.

The V and J genes are TRBV9 and TRBJ2-3; TRBD1 aligns across 7 bases. This CDR3 has 17 residues. The trim removed 3 bases at V and 2 bases at J, leaving 12 bases unmatched. Per the germline V gene, CDR1 is SGDLS and CDR2 is YYNGEE. CDR3 region: CASSATGTAPLTDTQYF. CDR3 bases: TGTGCCAGCAGCGCAACCGGGACAGCTCCGCTCACAGATACGCAGTATTTT.

This chain joins TRBV5-1 and TRBJ2-5, with TRBD2 matching over 7 bases. The CDR3 runs to 16 residues. The germline CDR1 and CDR2 sequences are SGHRS and YFSETQ. The V gene end was trimmed by 1 base and the J gene end by 5 bases; junction bases not matched to a gene: 11. The CDR3 region is CASSLLAQREGETQYF. The CDR3 DNA sequence: TGCGCCAGCAGCTTGTTAGCCCAGCGGGAAGGGGAGACCCAGTACTTC.

The chain has TRBV7-2 and TRBJ1-6, with a weak D call TRBD1 (5 bases). CDR1 is SGHTA and CDR2 is FQGNSA in the germline V gene. The CDR3 has 15 amino acids. Trimming removed 0 bases from V and 10 bases from J, with 13 bases in between. The CDR3 nucleotides are TGTGCCAGCAGCTTAGCTAGGGGAAATGACTCACCCCTCCACTTT. The encoded protein is CASSLARGNDSPLHF. The whole variable domain, remainder taken from reference TRBV7-2 and TRBJ1-6, is GAGVSQSPSNKVTEKGKDVELRCDPISGHTALYWYRQSLGQGLEFLIYFQGNSAPDKSGLPSDRFSAERTGGSVSTLTIQRTQQEDSAVYLCASSLARGNDSPLHFGNGTRLTVT.

The V call is TRBV5-1, the J call TRBJ2-2; 7 positions agree with TRBD1. The CDR3 contains 16 residues. Germline V lookup: CDR1 SGHRS, CDR2 YFSETQ. J lost 4 bases, V lost 0 bases, and 6 bases had no gene match. The CDR3 DNA is TGCGCCAGCAGCTTGGTAGGTGCAGGGGGCACCGGGGAGCTGTTTTTT. Protein sequence: CASSLVGAGGTGELFF. Using reference TRBV5-1 and TRBJ2-2 for the parts outside the CDR3, the full variable domain is KAGVTQTPRYLIKTRGQQVTLSCSPISGHRSVSWYQQTPGQGLQFLFEYFSETQRNKGNFPGRFSGRQFSNSRSEMNVSTLELGDSALYLCASSLVGAGGTGELFFGEGSRLTVL.

The genes are TRBV2 and TRBJ2-5; unclear D gene. Germline lookup yields CDR1 SNHLY and CDR2 FYNNEI. Trimming cost V 7 bases and J 5 bases, with 11 bases left between them. This CDR3 is 12 amino acids long. The CDR3 loop is CASMRISETQYF. Written as DNA, the CDR3 is TGTGCCAGCATGAGGATCTCGGAGACCCAGTACTTC. Looking up the rest from reference TRBV2 and TRBJ2-5 gives the full variable domain: EPEVTQTPSHQVTQMGQEVILRCVPISNHLYFYWYRQILGQKVEFLVSFYNNEISEKSEIFDDQFSVERPDGSNFTLKIRSTKLEDSAMYFCASMRISETQYFGPGTRLLVL.

This sequence joins TRBV2 and TRBJ1-6; 7 bases fit TRBD1. The CDR3 runs to 16 residues. The junction had 14 bases not matched to a gene; V was cut back by 7 bases and J by 8 bases. The germline V gene encodes CDR1 SNHLY and CDR2 FYNNEI. CDR3 nucleotide sequence: TGTGCCAGCACCGAATTTCTAGCAGGGGGGTATTCACCCCTCCACTTT. This codes for CASTEFLAGGYSPLHF. The full variable domain, rest sourced from reference TRBV2 and TRBJ1-6, is EPEVTQTPSHQVTQMGQEVILRCVPISNHLYFYWYRQILGQKVEFLVSFYNNEISEKSEIFDDQFSVERPDGSNFTLKIRSTKLEDSAMYFCASTEFLAGGYSPLHFGNGTRLTVT.

The genes are TRBV9 and TRBJ2-6; D is uncertain. Between the trimmed V and J ends, which lost 0 bases and 1 base, there was a span of 17 bases. CDR1 SGDLS and CDR2 YYNGEE come from the germline V gene. The CDR3 spans 19 residues. CDR3 nucleotide sequence: TGTGCCAGCAGCGTAGCTACTAAGGAAGTGCGGTCTGGGGCCAACGTCCTGACTTTC. Translated, it gives CASSVATKEVRSGANVLTF.

The CDR3 sequence is CASNLAEYDTGELFF. The CDR3 DNA sequence: TGTGCCAGCAATCTAGCGGAGTACGACACCGGGGAGCTGTTTTTT. The chain recombines TRBV6-6 with TRBJ2-2; 7 bases line up with TRBD2. The CDR3 runs to 15 residues. The germline V gene encodes CDR1 MNHNY and CDR2 SVGAGI (reference sequence). V shed 7 bases and J 3 bases; nucleotides not matched to a gene: 8.

This chain uses TRBV2 with TRBJ2-7, with 9 bases identical to TRBD1. This CDR3 spans 14 amino acids. The V gene's germline CDR1 is SNHLY and CDR2 FYNNEI. J gave up 5 bases and V 3 bases, and 5 bases lay outside the gene matches. CDR3 coding DNA: TGTGCCAGCAGTGATCGGACAGGGGTGAACGAGCAGTACTTC. Translation gives CASSDRTGVNEQYF.

V usage is TRBV5-1 and J usage is TRBJ2-5; a weak D match, TRBD1 (6 bases). Germline-derived CDR1 and CDR2 are SGHRS and YFSETQ. The ends were cut back, 5 bases at V and 4 bases at J, with 15 bases in the middle. CDR3 length: 14 residues. The CDR3 bases are TGCGCCAGCAGAGCAGGTCCAGGGGCAGAGACCCAGTACTTC. Translation: CASRAGPGAETQYF. Complete variable domain (other parts from reference TRBV5-1 and TRBJ2-5): KAGVTQTPRYLIKTRGQQVTLSCSPISGHRSVSWYQQTPGQGLQFLFEYFSETQRNKGNFPGRFSGRQFSNSRSEMNVSTLELGDSALYLCASRAGPGAETQYFGPGTRLLVL.

The genes are TRBV7-3 and TRBJ2-1; perhaps TRBD2 as D (5 bases). CDR1 SGHTA and CDR2 FQGTGA come from the germline V gene. Trimming removed 5 bases from V and 6 bases from J, with 14 bases in between. The CDR3 extends over 14 amino acids. Here the CDR3 reads CASSQRESGNEQFF. CDR3 nucleotide sequence: TGTGCCAGCAGCCAAAGGGAGTCGGGCAATGAGCAGTTCTTC. Complete variable domain (other parts from reference TRBV7-3 and TRBJ2-1): GAGVSQTPSNKVTEKGKYVELRCDPISGHTALYWYRQSLGQGPEFLIYFQGTGAADDSGLPNDRFFAVRPEGSVSTLKIQRTERGDSAVYLCASSQRESGNEQFFGPGTRLTVL.

This chain links TRBV20-1 with TRBJ2-4; 7 bases are a match to TRBD1. In germline, CDR1 is DFQATT, CDR2 SNEGSKA (reference sequence). The V segment lost 5 bases and the J segment 14 bases; nucleotides outside the gene matches: 9. The length of the CDR3 is 11 residues. This CDR3 is CSAQTGVWEYF. The CDR3 DNA reads TGCAGTGCTCAAACAGGGGTCTGGGAGTACTTC.

This clone was seen only a few times. The chain couples TRBV18 to TRBJ1-2; 7 nucleotides match TRBD1. V dropped 3 bases and J dropped 0; count of bases not matched to a gene: 4. Germline CDR1 KGHSH, CDR2 LQKENI. The CDR3 length is 15 residues. The CDR3 is CASSPAGQANYGYTF. In DNA form, the CDR3 reads TGTGCCAGCTCACCCGCAGGACAGGCTAACTATGGCTACACCTTC.

The chain has TRBV28 and TRBJ2-3; TRBD2 matches at 7 bases. J was trimmed by 1 base and V by 5 bases; bases with no gene match: 6. The CDR3 consists of 15 residues. Germline V gene sequence: CDR1 MDHEN, CDR2 SYDVKM. For the CDR3, the DNA is TGTGCCAGCAGTGCCCCCACTAGCGGCACAGATACGCAGTATTTT. It encodes CASSAPTSGTDTQYF.

This clone was detected once. V and J are TRBV19 and TRBJ2-2, with 10 bases lining up with TRBD2. This CDR3 spans 15 amino acids. Germline CDR1 and CDR2: LNHDA and SQIVND (reference sequence). Trimming took 6 bases from V and 3 from J; bases not matched to a gene: 4. This CDR3 reads CASRPLAGDTGELFF. DNA for the CDR3: TGTGCCAGTAGGCCCCTAGCGGGGGACACCGGGGAGCTGTTTTTT.

The V and J genes are TRBV27 and TRBJ2-1; no definite D call. Germline V gives CDR1 MNHEY, CDR2 SMNVEV (reference sequence). This CDR3 has 13 amino acids. V lost 6 bases and J lost 9, with 15 bases in between. CDR3 protein: CASSPPPHSEQFF. The CDR3 DNA follows: TGTGCCAGCAGCCCGCCCCCTCATAGTGAGCAGTTCTTC.

V is TRBV9 and J is TRBJ1-2; D remains unclear. Trimming cost V 4 bases and J 0 bases, with 22 bases left between them. Germline CDR1 SGDLS, CDR2 YYNGEE. CDR3 length equals 18 residues. The CDR3 sequence: CASSSFDGRGDSNYGYTF. The CDR3 DNA follows: TGTGCCAGCAGCTCTTTCGATGGGCGCGGGGATTCTAACTATGGCTACACCTTC.

This clone has only one observation. The gene calls are TRBV9 and TRBJ2-7, with no clear D. Germline CDR1 reads SGDLS; CDR2 reads YYNGEE. Trimming stripped 3 bases from V and 2 bases from J, with 12 bases between. CDR3 length: 14 residues. CDR3 sequence: CASSAEEPAYEQYF. The CDR3 nucleotides read TGTGCCAGCAGCGCCGAGGAGCCGGCCTACGAGCAGTACTTC.

This rearrangement joins TRBV4-1 to TRBJ2-7; 8 bases fit TRBD2. The V segment lost 1 base and the J segment 0 bases; nucleotides outside the gene matches: 8. The germline gives CDR1 MGHRA, CDR2 YSYEKL. This CDR3 spans 17 amino acids. CDR3 bases: TGCGCCAGCAGCCAAGTACGTAGCGGGATCCCCTCCTACGAGCAGTACTTC. Translating gives CASSQVRSGIPSYEQYF.